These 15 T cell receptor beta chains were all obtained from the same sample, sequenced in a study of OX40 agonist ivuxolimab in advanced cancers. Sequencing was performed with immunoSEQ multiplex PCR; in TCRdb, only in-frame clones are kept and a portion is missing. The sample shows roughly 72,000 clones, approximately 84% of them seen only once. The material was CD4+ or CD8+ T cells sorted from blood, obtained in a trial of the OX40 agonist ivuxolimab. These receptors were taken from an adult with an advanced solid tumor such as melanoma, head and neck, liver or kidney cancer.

CDR3 amino acids: CASSPTPGGGGETQYF. CDR3 nucleotides: TGTGCCAGCAGTCCAACGCCCGGCGGGGGGGGAGAGACCCAGTACTTC. The chain is built from TRBV28 and TRBJ2-5; TRBD2 agrees at 9 bases. The junction had 11 bases not matched to a gene; V was cut back by 5 bases and J by 4 bases. CDR1 is MDHEN and CDR2 is SYDVKM in the germline V gene. CDR3 length: 16 amino acids.

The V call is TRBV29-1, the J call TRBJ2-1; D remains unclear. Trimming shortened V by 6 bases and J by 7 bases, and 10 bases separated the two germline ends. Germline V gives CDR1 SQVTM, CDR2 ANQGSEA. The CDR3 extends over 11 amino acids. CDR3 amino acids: CSVRPGNEQFF. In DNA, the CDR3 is TGCAGCGTCAGACCCGGGAATGAGCAGTTCTTC.

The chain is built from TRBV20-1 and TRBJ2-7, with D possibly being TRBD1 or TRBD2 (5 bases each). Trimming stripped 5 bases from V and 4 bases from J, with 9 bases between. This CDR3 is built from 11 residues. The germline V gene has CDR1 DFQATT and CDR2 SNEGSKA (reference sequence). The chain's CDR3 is CSAGDLYEQYF. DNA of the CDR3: TGCAGTGCTGGGGACCTTTACGAGCAGTACTTC.

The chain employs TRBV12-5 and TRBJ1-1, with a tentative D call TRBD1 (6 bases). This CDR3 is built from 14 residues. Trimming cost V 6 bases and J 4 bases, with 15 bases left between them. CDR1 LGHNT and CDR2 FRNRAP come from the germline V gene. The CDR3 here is CASGSTGWGTEAFF. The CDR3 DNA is TGTGCTAGTGGCTCGACAGGTTGGGGCACTGAAGCTTTCTTT.

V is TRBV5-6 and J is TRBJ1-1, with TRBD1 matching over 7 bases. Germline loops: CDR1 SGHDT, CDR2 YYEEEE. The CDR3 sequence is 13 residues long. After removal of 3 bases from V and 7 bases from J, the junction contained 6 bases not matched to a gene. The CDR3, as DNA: TGTGCCAGCAGCTGGGCAGGGACAGATGAAGCTTTCTTT. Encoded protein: CASSWAGTDEAFF.

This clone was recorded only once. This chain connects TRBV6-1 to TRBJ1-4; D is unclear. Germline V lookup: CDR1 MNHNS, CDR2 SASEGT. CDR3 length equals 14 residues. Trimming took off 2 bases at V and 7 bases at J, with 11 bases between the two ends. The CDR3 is CASSERPGSEKLFF. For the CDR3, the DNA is TGTGCCAGCAGTGAACGGCCGGGTTCTGAAAAACTGTTTTTT.

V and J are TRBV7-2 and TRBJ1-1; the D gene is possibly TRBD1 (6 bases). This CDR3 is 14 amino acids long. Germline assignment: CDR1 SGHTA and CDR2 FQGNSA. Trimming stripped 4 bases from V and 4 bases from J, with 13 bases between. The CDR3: CASSSIQGSTEAFF. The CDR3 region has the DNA TGTGCCAGCAGCTCGATACAGGGTAGCACTGAAGCTTTCTTT.

The CDR3 spells CASSQDFQGANSPLHF. The CDR3 bases are TGCGCCAGCAGCCAAGATTTCCAGGGGGCAAATTCACCCCTCCACTTT. The chain uses TRBV4-3 and TRBJ1-6, with 8 bases lining up with TRBD1. V dropped 0 bases and J dropped 7; count of bases not matched to a gene: 5. Per germline, CDR1 LGHNA and CDR2 YSLEER. The length of the CDR3 is 16 residues.

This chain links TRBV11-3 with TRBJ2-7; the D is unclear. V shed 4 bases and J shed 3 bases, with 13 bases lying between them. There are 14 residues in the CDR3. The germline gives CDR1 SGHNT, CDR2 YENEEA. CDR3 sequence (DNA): TGTGCCAGCAGCTCCCCCGTGGGCCTCTACGAGCAGTACTTC. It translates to CASSSPVGLYEQYF.

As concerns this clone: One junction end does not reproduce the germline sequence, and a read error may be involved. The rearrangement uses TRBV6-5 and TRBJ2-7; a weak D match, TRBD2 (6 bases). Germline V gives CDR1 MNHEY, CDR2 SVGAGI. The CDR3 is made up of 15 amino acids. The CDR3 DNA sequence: TGTGCCAGCAGCCGCGGGGCAGGGTTTTCCTCCGAGCAGTACTTC. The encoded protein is CASSRGAGFSSEQYF.

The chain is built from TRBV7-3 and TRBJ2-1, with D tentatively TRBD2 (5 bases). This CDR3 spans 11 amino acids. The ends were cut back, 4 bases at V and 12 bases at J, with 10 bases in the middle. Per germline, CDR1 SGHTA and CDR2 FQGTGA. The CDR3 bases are TGTGCCAGCAGCTCCGCGGGCCGGCAGTTCTTC. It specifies CASSSAGRQFF.

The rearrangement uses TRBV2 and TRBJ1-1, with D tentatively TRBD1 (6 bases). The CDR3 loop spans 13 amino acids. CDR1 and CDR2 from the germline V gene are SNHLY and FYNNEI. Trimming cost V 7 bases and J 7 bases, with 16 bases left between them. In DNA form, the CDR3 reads TGTGCCAGCACCTCGGGACAACAGTTTGAAGCTTTCTTT. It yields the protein CASTSGQQFEAFF.

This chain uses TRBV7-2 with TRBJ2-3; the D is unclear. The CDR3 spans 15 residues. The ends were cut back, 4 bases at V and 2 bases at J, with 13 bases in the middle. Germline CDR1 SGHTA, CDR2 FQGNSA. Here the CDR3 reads CASSSRLTNTDTQYF. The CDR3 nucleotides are TGTGCCAGCAGCTCCCGTCTAACCAACACAGATACGCAGTATTTT.

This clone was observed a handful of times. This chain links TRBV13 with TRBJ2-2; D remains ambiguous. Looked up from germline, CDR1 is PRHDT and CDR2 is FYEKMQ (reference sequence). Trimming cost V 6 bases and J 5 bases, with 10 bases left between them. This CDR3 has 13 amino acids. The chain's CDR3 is CASRQTPTGELFF. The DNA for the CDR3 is TGTGCCAGCAGACAGACACCGACCGGGGAGCTGTTTTTT.

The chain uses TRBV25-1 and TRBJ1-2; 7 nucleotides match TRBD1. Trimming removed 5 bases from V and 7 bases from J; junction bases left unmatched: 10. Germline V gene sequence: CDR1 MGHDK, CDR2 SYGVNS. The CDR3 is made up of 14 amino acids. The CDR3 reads CASSPADREGGYTF. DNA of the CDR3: TGTGCCAGCAGTCCTGCTGACAGGGAAGGTGGCTACACCTTC.